A single sample gave rise to the 18 T cell receptor beta chains below, sequenced in a study of T cell changes during pregnancy in multiple sclerosis. TCRdb keeps only in-frame clones here, not all; method: immunoSEQ multiplex PCR. The sample holds about 59,000 clones; 75% to 95% are singletons and the top ten take about 0.85%. The sequencing used peripheral blood, collected before pregnancy. The receptor set was obtained from a female donor with multiple sclerosis, enrolled in a pregnancy study.

The rearrangement joins TRBV4-3 to TRBJ1-5, with D unresolved. Looked up from germline, CDR1 is LGHNA and CDR2 is YSLEER. The V and J ends lost 0 bases and 1 base respectively, with 13 bases between them. The CDR3 totals 17 residues. Here the CDR3 reads CASSQDLRSVSNQPQHF. The CDR3 DNA sequence: TGCGCCAGCAGCCAAGATCTCCGGTCGGTGAGCAATCAGCCCCAGCATTTT.

The chain recombines TRBV27 with TRBJ1-1; tentatively, D is TRBD1 (6 bases). The ends were cut back, 10 bases at V and 5 bases at J, with 17 bases in the middle. This CDR3 contains 13 residues. Germline CDR1 and CDR2: MNHEY and SMNVEV (reference sequence). CDR3 coding DNA: TGTGCCACCAAATTGGGGGCTGGAACTGAAGCTTTCTTT. It specifies CATKLGAGTEAFF.

The chain employs TRBV10-3 and TRBJ1-5, with 9 bases matching TRBD1. Germline V gene data show CDR1 as ENHRY and CDR2 as SYGVKD. With V trimmed by 0 bases and J by 1 base, 7 bases remained unmatched. The CDR3 is 18 amino acids. The CDR3 sequence is CAISESYRGRPSNQPQHF. Here the CDR3 DNA reads TGTGCCATCAGTGAGTCGTACAGGGGGCGGCCCAGCAATCAGCCCCAGCATTTT.

The V and J genes are TRBV29-1 and TRBJ1-5, with 9 nucleotides matching TRBD1. V was pared by 6 bases and J by 7 bases, with 13 bases of the junction left unmatched. Germline-derived CDR1 and CDR2 are SQVTM and ANQGSEA. This CDR3 has 15 amino acids. CDR3 DNA: TGCAGCGTCCAACCCGCACAGGGGGCAGGACAGCCCCAGCATTTT. The encoded protein is CSVQPAQGAGQPQHF.

The chain recombines TRBV5-4 with TRBJ1-4, with D possibly matching TRBD1 (6 bases). Between the trimmed V and J ends, which lost 4 bases and 8 bases, there was a span of 21 bases. Germline CDR1 SGHNT, CDR2 YYREEE (reference sequence). There are 16 residues in the CDR3. CDR3 DNA: TGTGCCAGCAGCCCATCCCGGGGGGCACTTCGGGAAAAACTGTTTTTT. It codes for CASSPSRGALREKLFF.

J is TRBJ2-2 and V is TRBV19; possible D gene TRBD2, 5 bases. Germline assignment: CDR1 LNHDA and CDR2 SQIVND (reference sequence). Trimming pared 7 bases from V and 1 base from J, leaving 13 bases between. CDR3 length: 15 residues. The CDR3 loop is CASKRGGENTGELFF. In nucleotides, the CDR3 is TGTGCCAGTAAACGTGGAGGCGAGAACACCGGGGAGCTGTTTTTT.

The V call is TRBV7-3, the J call TRBJ1-1; D is unclear. This CDR3 is 13 amino acids long. V dropped 5 bases and J dropped 5 bases, with 12 bases sitting between them. The germline V gene has CDR1 SGHTA and CDR2 FQGTGA. CDR3 residues: CASSPIRGTEAFF. As DNA, the CDR3 is TGTGCCAGCAGCCCGATCCGAGGGACTGAAGCTTTCTTT.

The chain is built from TRBV2 and TRBJ2-5, with 7 bases lining up with TRBD2. The CDR3 is 16 residues long. The V gene's germline CDR1 is SNHLY and CDR2 FYNNEI. V lost 1 base and J lost 2; bases outside the gene matches: 7. The CDR3 coding sequence is TGTGCCAGCAGTGAAGGGACTAGGGGTGGGCAAGAGACCCAGTACTTC. Translating it yields CASSEGTRGGQETQYF.

The chain links TRBV7-2 to TRBJ1-1; TRBD1 is a possible D gene (6 bases). Trimming took off 3 bases at V and 4 bases at J, with 12 bases between the two ends. Germline CDR1 is SGHTA and CDR2 is FQGNSA. The CDR3 totals 14 residues. The CDR3 loop is CASSLDYRATEAFF. The CDR3 DNA sequence: TGTGCCAGCAGCTTGGATTACAGGGCCACTGAAGCTTTCTTT.

This clone was counted only a few times. The genes are TRBV25-1 and TRBJ1-5; the D is unclear. Germline lookup yields CDR1 MGHDK and CDR2 SYGVNS. This CDR3 is built from 14 residues. V lost 5 bases to trimming and J lost 3 bases, with 11 bases between them. Here the CDR3 DNA reads TGTGCCAGCAGTCGAGGCGGGGACAATCAGCCCCAGCATTTT. Protein sequence: CASSRGGDNQPQHF.

The chain employs TRBV6-1 and TRBJ1-5; a possible D gene is TRBD1 (5 bases). Trimming stripped 10 bases from V and 4 bases from J, with 14 bases between. CDR1 is MNHNS, CDR2 SASEGT, per germline. The CDR3 is 13 amino acids. CDR3 sequence (DNA): TGTGCCATCAAGCAGGGAGGAAATCAGCCCCAGCATTTT. Protein sequence: CAIKQGGNQPQHF.

The V and J genes are TRBV14 and TRBJ2-5; D unresolved. The germline V gene encodes CDR1 SGHDN and CDR2 FVKESK. Deletions cut 3 bases from V and 3 bases from J, with 8 bases between. This CDR3 contains 13 residues. CDR3 region: CASSHYEKETQYF. The CDR3 nucleotides read TGTGCCAGCAGCCACTACGAAAAAGAGACCCAGTACTTC.

J is TRBJ1-5 and V is TRBV4-1; the D is unclear. The CDR3 sequence is 16 residues long. V gave up 0 bases and J gave up 1 base, with 10 bases separating them. The V gene's germline CDR1 is MGHRA and CDR2 YSYEKL. The CDR3, as DNA: TGCGCCAGCAGCCAAGATACTGATCCAAGCAATCAGCCCCAGCATTTT. Encoded protein: CASSQDTDPSNQPQHF.

J is TRBJ1-3 and V is TRBV5-8; possibly TRBD1 for D (5 bases). V was pared by 4 bases and J by 3 bases, with 8 bases between. This CDR3 is built from 13 residues. Germline V gene sequence: CDR1 SGHTS, CDR2 YDEGEE. The CDR3 loop is CASSDRSGNTIYF. The DNA for the CDR3 is TGTGCCAGCAGCGACAGAAGTGGAAACACCATATATTTT.

The chain recombines TRBV7-2 with TRBJ2-7; D is perhaps TRBD2 (6 bases). The CDR3 loop spans 15 amino acids. Trimming shortened V by 7 bases and J by 3 bases, and 19 bases separated the two germline ends. In germline, CDR1 is SGHTA, CDR2 FQGNSA. The CDR3 nucleotides read TGTGCCAGCACCCTAACGGGGGTTGGGGGCTACGAGCAGTACTTC. It encodes CASTLTGVGGYEQYF.

This clone was counted between two and nine times. The chain recombines TRBV30 with TRBJ1-3, with a weak D call TRBD1 (6 bases). The germline V and J ends were trimmed by 2 bases and 4 bases, with 9 bases remaining between them. The CDR3 sequence is 13 residues long. Germline V gene data show CDR1 as GTSNPN and CDR2 as SVGIG (reference sequence). Written as DNA, the CDR3 is TGTGCCTGGAGTCTGACAGGAGGAAACACCATATATTTT. Translating it yields CAWSLTGGNTIYF.

The chain links TRBV29-1 to TRBJ2-7, with D possibly being TRBD2 (6 bases). This CDR3 spans 12 amino acids. Germline-derived CDR1 and CDR2 are SQVTM and ANQGSEA. Trimming pared 7 bases from V and 1 base from J, leaving 11 bases between. CDR3 DNA: TGCAGCGGCCGGAGCGGGTCCTACGAGCAGTACTTC. This translates into CSGRSGSYEQYF.

This sequence joins TRBV29-1 and TRBJ1-1; 8 nucleotides match TRBD1. The CDR3 is made up of 13 amino acids. Germline assignment: CDR1 SQVTM and CDR2 ANQGSEA. V lost 5 bases, J lost 5 bases, and 7 bases stayed unmatched. CDR3 in DNA: TGCAGCGTTAGAGGACAGGGAGGGACTGAAGCTTTCTTT. This encodes CSVRGQGGTEAFF. Together with reference TRBV29-1 and TRBJ1-1, the CDR3 gives the full variable domain: SAVISQKPSRDICQRGTSLTIQCQVDSQVTMMFWYRQQPGQSLTLIATANQGSEATYESGFVIDKFPISRPNLTFSTLTVSNMSPEDSSIYLCSVRGQGGTEAFFGQGTRLTVV.